This T cell receptor beta chain was profiled in a study of T cell responses to AZD1222 COVID-19 vaccine. Findings and caveats of the study: Baseline testing showed seropositivity in only a handful of AZD1222 recipients. After two AZD1222 doses, spike-specific TCR breadth and depth rose versus day 0.

TCRdb's copy holds only in-frame clones and misses some; the assay was immunoSEQ multiplex PCR. Here the sample spans 130,000 to 150,000 clones, 70% to 90% being singletons. The CDR3 sequence is 13 residues long. Germline V gene sequence: CDR1 MRHNA, CDR2 SNTAGT. Trimming cost V 3 bases and J 1 base, with 6 bases left between them. In this sample, this clone turned up a few times. Antigen unknown. This sample comprised peripheral blood, obtained on day 0 of AZD1222 vaccination. The rearrangement links TRBV6-4 to TRBJ1-1, with D possibly TRBD1 on 5 matching bases. The sequence came from an adult in good health. DNA for the CDR3: TGTGCCAGCAGTGAACAGGAGAACACTGAAGCTTTCTTT. This sequence encodes CASSEQENTEAFF.